A selection of T cell receptor beta chains follows, all from one sample in a study of blood T cell repertoires in COVID-19. Profiling relied on immunoSEQ multiplex PCR, and the TCRdb table lists in-frame clones only, not all of them. The sample lists some 160,000 clones, more than 80% occurring once. Input material: peripheral blood. The receptor set was obtained from a woman aged 55-75 years with active COVID-19. Both conserved end residues are part of each CDR3. D genes are given only for firm matches. A row's size may be missing; if present it is once, few, many or a size class.

>TRBV6-4|TRBJ2-7|-|-
TGTGCCAGCAGTGCAGGGGAAGCACCTTACGAGCAGTACTTC
CASSAGEAPYEQYF
>TRBV5-1|TRBJ2-2|-|-
TGCGCCAGCAGCTGGGGGCAGGCCGCGAACACCGGGGAGCTGTTTTTT
CASSWGQAANTGELFF
>TRBV4-3|TRBJ1-3|-|once
TGCGCCAGCAGCCAAGACTTCACAGGCTCTGGAAACACCATATATTTT
CASSQDFTGSGNTIYF
>TRBV6-6|TRBJ2-1|-|-
TGTGCCAGCAGTTGGAGCAGAAATTACAATGAGCAGTTCTTC
CASSWSRNYNEQFF
>TRBV30|TRBJ2-7|-|-
TGTGCCTGGAATAAAGGGCAGGGCGAGCAGTACTTC
CAWNKGQGEQYF
>TRBV4-1|TRBJ2-1|-|-
TGCGCCAGCAGCCAAGAATGGGTACAGGGGAGGAAGAGCTCCTACAATGAGCAGTTCTTC
CASSQEWVQGRKSSYNEQFF
>TRBV5-1|TRBJ1-1|-|-
TGCGCCAGCAGCCGGCTGGGAGAGAACACTGAAGCTTTCTTT
CASSRLGENTEAFF
>TRBV9|TRBJ2-7|TRBD2|-
TGTGCCAGCAGCGTTCATTCGGGACTAGGGGGGGAAGAGCAGTACTTC
CASSVHSGLGGEEQYF
>TRBV27|TRBJ2-3|-|-
TGTGCCAGCAGTTTGGTAGCCCCAGATACGCAGTATTTT
CASSLVAPDTQYF
>TRBV6-5|TRBJ1-6|TRBD1|few
TGTGCCAGCAGCCGGACAGGGAAGAATTCACCCCTCCACTTT
CASSRTGKNSPLHF
>TRBV10-3|TRBJ2-7|-|-
TGTGCCATCAGTGAGCCAGACTCCTCCGAGCAGTACTTC
CAISEPDSSEQYF
>TRBV18|TRBJ1-5|TRBD1|-
TGTGCCAGCTCACTCACAGGGGGCAGCAATCAGCCCCAGCATTTT
CASSLTGGSNQPQHF
>TRBV7-2|TRBJ2-7|-|-
TGTGCCAGCAGCTTACAGGGGTCGATAGGGGAGCAGTACTTC
CASSLQGSIGEQYF
>TRBV19|TRBJ2-7|TRBD2|-
TGTGCCAGTAGTATCTCCCGGACTAGCTACGAGCAGTACTTC
CASSISRTSYEQYF
>TRBV5-6|TRBJ2-2|-|-
TGTGCCAGCAGTTCTGCAACCCTTCAGGGGACCGGGGAGCTGTTTTTT
CASSSATLQGTGELFF
>TRBV4-3|TRBJ1-5|TRBD1|-
TGCGCCAGCAGCCAAGATTGGCAGGGGGATCAGCCCCAGCATTTT
CASSQDWQGDQPQHF
>TRBV7-2|TRBJ1-1|-|-
TGTGCCAGCAGCAAAACACGGGACACCAACACTGAAGCTTTCTTT
CASSKTRDTNTEAFF
>TRBV29-1|TRBJ1-4|-|once
TGCAGCGTTCGGGGGAGGTTTAGTGAAAAACTGTTTTTT
CSVRGRFSEKLFF
>TRBV25-1|TRBJ1-3|TRBD1|-
TGTGCCAGCAGCCTCGGACAGGGACTTGGAAACACCATATATTTT
CASSLGQGLGNTIYF
>TRBV5-1|TRBJ2-5|-|-
TGCGCCAGCAGCCACCGCGACTACTCCGTTCAAGAGACCCAGTACTTC
CASSHRDYSVQETQYF
>TRBV5-1|TRBJ2-1|TRBD2|-
TGCGCCAGCAGCTTAACTACTAGCGGGAGGGCCCAATCCTACAATGAGCAGTTCTTC
CASSLTTSGRAQSYNEQFF
>TRBV19|TRBJ1-1|-|-
TGTGCCAGTAGTAGCGGACAGTGGAGTGAAGCTTTCTTT
CASSSGQWSEAFF
>TRBV4-3|TRBJ2-5|-|-
TGCGCCAGCAGCCCTGGACTCCACCAAGAGACCCAGTACTTC
CASSPGLHQETQYF
>TRBV27|TRBJ2-7|-|-
TGTGCCAGCAGCCGGTCGGGGTCCGAGCAGTACTTC
CASSRSGSEQYF
>TRBV4-2|TRBJ2-5|TRBD1|-
TGTGCCAGCAGCCAAGACAAACGGGCCACAGGGGCCCAGTACTTC
CASSQDKRATGAQYF
>TRBV11-3|TRBJ2-2|TRBD2|once
TGTGCCAGCAGCACCATCGCGGGAGGGCTCGTCGGGGAGCTGTTTTTT
CASSTIAGGLVGELFF